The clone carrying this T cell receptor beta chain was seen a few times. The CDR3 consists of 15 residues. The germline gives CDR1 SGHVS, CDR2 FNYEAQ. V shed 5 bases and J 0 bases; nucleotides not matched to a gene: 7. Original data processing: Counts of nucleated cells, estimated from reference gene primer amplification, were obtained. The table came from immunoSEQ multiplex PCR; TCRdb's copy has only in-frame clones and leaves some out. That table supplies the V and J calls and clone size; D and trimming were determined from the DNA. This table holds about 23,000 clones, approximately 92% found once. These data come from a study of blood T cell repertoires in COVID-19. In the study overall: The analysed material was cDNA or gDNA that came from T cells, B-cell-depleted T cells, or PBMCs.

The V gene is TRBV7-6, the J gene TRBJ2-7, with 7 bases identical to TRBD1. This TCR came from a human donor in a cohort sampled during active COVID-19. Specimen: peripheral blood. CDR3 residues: CASSPRTGSSYEQYF. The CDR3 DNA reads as TGTGCCAGCAGCCCTAGGACAGGTAGCTCCTACGAGCAGTACTTC.